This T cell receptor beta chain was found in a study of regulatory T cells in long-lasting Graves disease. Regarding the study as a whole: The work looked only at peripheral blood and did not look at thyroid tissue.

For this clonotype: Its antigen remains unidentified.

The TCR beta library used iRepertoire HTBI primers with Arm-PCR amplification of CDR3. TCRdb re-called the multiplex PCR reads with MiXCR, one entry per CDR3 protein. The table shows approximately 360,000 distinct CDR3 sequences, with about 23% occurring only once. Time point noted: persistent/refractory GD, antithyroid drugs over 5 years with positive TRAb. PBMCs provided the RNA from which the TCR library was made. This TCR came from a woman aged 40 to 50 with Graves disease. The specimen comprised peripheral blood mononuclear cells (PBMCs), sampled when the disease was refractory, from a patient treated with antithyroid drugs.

Written as DNA, the CDR3 is TGTGCCAGCAGCCAAGATCTTGCGACTGAAGCTTTCTTT. Protein product: CASSQDLATEAFF. V gene TRBV14 combines with J gene TRBJ1-1; D is unclear. The ends were cut back, 0 bases at V and 5 bases at J, with 7 bases in the middle. The germline CDR1 and CDR2 sequences are SGHDN and FVKESK. The CDR3 covers 13 residues. The whole variable domain, filled in from reference TRBV14 and TRBJ1-1, reads EAGVTQFPSHSVIEKGQTVTLRCDPISGHDNLYWYRRVMGKEIKFLLHFVKESKQDESGMPNNRFLAERTGGTYSTLKVQPAELEDSGVYFCASSQDLATEAFFGQGTRLTVV.